This is a list of T cell receptor beta chains from one sample in a study of shared T cell receptors in the human thymus. Data came from immunoSEQ multiplex PCR; TCRdb stores just in-frame clones and leaves some out. The table lists over 65,000 clones, 90% to 95% of them singletons. The sample comprised thymocytes. The source is a human donor. The CDR3 runs from the conserved cysteine through the conserved F or W. A D gene is named only where the DNA matches it firmly. Clone size is not always given. Where it is, it says once, few, many or a class for expanded clones.

d_call j_call v_call clone_size cdr3_aa cdr3_nt
. TRBJ1-5 TRBV4-3 . CASSQDGVSNQPQHF TGCGCCAGCAGCCAAGACGGGGTTAGCAATCAGCCCCAGCATTTT
. TRBJ1-1 TRBV19 . CASSIKEGLYRVNTEAFF TGTGCCAGTAGTATCAAGGAGGGCCTGTACAGGGTGAACACTGAAGCTTTCTTT
. TRBJ2-1 TRBV6-6 . CASSYSTSSSYNEQFF TGTGCCAGCAGTTACTCGACTTCCAGCTCCTACAATGAGCAGTTCTTC
. TRBJ2-7 TRBV25-1 . CASSESGGFYEQYF TGTGCCAGCAGTGAATCAGGAGGGTTCTACGAGCAGTACTTC
. TRBJ2-7 TRBV21-1 . CASGPPTIHPYEQYF TGTGCCAGCGGCCCGCCTACGATACACCCCTACGAGCAGTACTTC
. TRBJ1-2 TRBV27 . CASRTTENYGYTF TGTGCCAGCAGAACTACAGAAAACTATGGCTACACCTTC
. TRBJ2-5 TRBV13 . CASSLETGHQETQYF TGTGCCAGCAGCTTAGAGACAGGTCACCAAGAGACCCAGTACTTC
TRBD2 TRBJ2-3 TRBV5-4 . CASSFSSSGDVDTQYF TGTGCCAGCAGCTTTTCGAGTAGCGGGGATGTAGATACGCAGTATTTT
. TRBJ2-3 TRBV4-3 . CASSQGGGTDTQYF TGCGCCAGCAGCCAAGGCGGGGGCACAGATACGCAGTATTTT
. TRBJ2-2 TRBV4-1 . CASSQVAREIVTGELFF TGCGCCAGCAGCCAAGTCGCCAGGGAAATCGTGACCGGGGAGCTGTTTTTT
. TRBJ2-3 TRBV11-3 once CASSLEIADTQYF TGTGCCAGCAGCTTAGAGATAGCTGATACGCAGTATTTT
. TRBJ2-7 TRBV28 . CASSLGRGEQYF TGTGCCAGCAGTTTGGGCAGGGGCGAGCAGTACTTC
. TRBJ1-2 TRBV18 . CASSQGSENYGYTF TGTGCCAGCTCACAAGGGAGTGAGAACTATGGCTACACCTTC
TRBD1 TRBJ1-2 TRBV7-2 . CASSLTGNGYTF TGTGCCAGCAGCTTGACAGGGAATGGCTACACCTTC
. TRBJ1-1 TRBV4-1 . CASSPDPLVGSAEAFF TGCGCCAGCAGCCCGGACCCTTTGGTGGGGTCCGCTGAAGCTTTCTTT
. TRBJ2-2 TRBV4-2 . CASSQDVGGVYSTGELFF TGTGCCAGCAGCCAAGATGTAGGAGGGGTCTACTCCACCGGGGAGCTGTTTTTT
. TRBJ1-3 TRBV9 . CASSVGEGADSPYF .
. TRBJ1-1 TRBV6-4 . CASSTGQPNTEAFF TGTGCCAGCAGTACCGGACAGCCTAACACTGAAGCTTTCTTT
. TRBJ2-5 TRBV7-2 . CASSLERLQETQYF TGTGCCAGCAGCTTGGAGAGACTTCAAGAGACCCAGTACTTC
. TRBJ1-5 TRBV4-3 . CASSRIQGTQPQHF TGCGCCAGCAGCCGCATACAGGGAACTCAGCCCCAGCATTTT
TRBD1 TRBJ2-3 TRBV7-9 . CASSPNYRGNTDTQYF TGTGCCAGCAGTCCCAACTACAGGGGGAACACAGATACGCAGTATTTT
. TRBJ1-2 TRBV18 . CASSPPSLRADGYTF TGTGCCAGCTCACCACCGTCCCTCAGAGCAGATGGCTACACCTTC
. TRBJ1-1 TRBV27 . CASSLSWAQDTEAFF TGTGCCAGCAGTTTATCGTGGGCTCAAGACACTGAAGCTTTCTTT
TRBD1 TRBJ2-7 TRBV10-3 . CAISEGQGGLRGSYEQYF TGTGCCATCAGCGAAGGACAGGGAGGTTTAAGGGGCTCCTACGAGCAGTACTTC
. TRBJ1-2 TRBV13 . CASSEIRASQGYGYTF TGTGCCAGCAGCGAAATCCGGGCCTCGCAGGGCTATGGCTACACCTTC
. TRBJ2-3 TRBV18 . CASCTGWTPSPRGGTDTQYF TGTGCCAGCTGTACCGGTTGGACTCCGTCACCTCGGGGTGGCACAGATACGCAGTATTTT
. TRBJ1-2 TRBV9 . CASSLKQIPRYGYTF TGTGCCAGCAGCCTCAAACAGATCCCCCGCTATGGCTACACCTTC
. TRBJ1-1 TRBV25-1 . CASSDKSKGYTEAFF TGTGCCAGCAGTGATAAATCAAAGGGGTACACTGAAGCTTTCTTT
. TRBJ2-1 TRBV11-3 . CASSLDSLNEQFF TGTGCCAGCAGCTTAGATTCGCTCAATGAGCAGTTCTTC